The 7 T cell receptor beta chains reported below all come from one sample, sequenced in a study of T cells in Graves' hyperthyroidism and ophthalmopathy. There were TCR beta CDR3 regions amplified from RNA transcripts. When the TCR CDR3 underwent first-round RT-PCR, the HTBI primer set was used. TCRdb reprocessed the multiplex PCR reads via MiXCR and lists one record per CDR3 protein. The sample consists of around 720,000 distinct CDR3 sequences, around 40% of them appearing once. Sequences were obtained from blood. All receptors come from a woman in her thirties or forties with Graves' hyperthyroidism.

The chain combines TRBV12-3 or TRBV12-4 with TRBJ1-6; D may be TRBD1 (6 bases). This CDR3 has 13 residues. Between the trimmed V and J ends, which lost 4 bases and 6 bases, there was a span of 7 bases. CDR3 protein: CASSWTANSPLHF. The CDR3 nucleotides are TGTGCCAGCAGTTGGACAGCTAATTCACCCCTCCACTTT.

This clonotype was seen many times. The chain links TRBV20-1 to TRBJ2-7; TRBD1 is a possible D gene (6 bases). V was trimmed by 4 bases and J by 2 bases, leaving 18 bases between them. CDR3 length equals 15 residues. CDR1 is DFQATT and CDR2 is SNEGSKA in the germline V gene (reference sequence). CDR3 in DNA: TGCAGTGCTACATCGACAGGCACCATGACCTACGAGCAGTACTTC. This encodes CSATSTGTMTYEQYF.

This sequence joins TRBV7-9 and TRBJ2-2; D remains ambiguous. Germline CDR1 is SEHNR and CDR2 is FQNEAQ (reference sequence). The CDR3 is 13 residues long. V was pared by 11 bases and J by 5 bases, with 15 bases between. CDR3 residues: CAWSVGETGELFF. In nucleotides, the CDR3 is TGTGCCTGGAGTGTAGGAGAGACCGGGGAGCTGTTTTTT.

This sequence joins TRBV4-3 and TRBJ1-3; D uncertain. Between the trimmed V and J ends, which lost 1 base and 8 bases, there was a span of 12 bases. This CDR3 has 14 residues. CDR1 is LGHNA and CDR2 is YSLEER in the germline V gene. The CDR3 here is CASSQVSGVDTIYF. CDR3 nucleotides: TGCGCCAGCAGCCAAGTGTCGGGAGTAGACACCATATATTTT.

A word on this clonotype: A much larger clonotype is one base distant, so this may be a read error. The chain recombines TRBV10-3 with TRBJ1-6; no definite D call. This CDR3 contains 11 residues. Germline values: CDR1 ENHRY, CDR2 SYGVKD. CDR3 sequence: CASKGNLPLHF. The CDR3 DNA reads TGTGCCAGCAAGGGAAATTTACCCCTCCACTTT.

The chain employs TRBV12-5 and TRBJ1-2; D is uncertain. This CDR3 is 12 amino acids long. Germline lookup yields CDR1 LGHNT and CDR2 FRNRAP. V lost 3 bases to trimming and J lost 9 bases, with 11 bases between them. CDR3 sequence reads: CASGFGLESYTF. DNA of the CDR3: TGTGCTAGTGGTTTCGGTCTAGAGAGCTACACCTTC.

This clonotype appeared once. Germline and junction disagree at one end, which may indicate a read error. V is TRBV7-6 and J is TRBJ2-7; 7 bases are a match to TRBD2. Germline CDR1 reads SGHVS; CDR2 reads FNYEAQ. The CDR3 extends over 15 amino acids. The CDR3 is CASILGGGWTGELYF. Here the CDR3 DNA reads TGTGCCAGCATACTTGGCGGGGGTTGGACCGGGGAGCTGTACTTC.